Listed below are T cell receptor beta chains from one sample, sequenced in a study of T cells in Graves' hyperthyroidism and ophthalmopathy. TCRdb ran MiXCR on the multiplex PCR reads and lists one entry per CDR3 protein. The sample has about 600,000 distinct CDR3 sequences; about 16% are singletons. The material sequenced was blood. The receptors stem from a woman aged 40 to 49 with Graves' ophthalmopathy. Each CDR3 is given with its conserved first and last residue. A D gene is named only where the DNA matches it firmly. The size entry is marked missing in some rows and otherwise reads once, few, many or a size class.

CDR3 protein: CASSPELVAGYTF
CDR3 DNA: TGTGCCAGCTCACCCGAATTGGTAGCTGGCTACACCTTC
D gene: NA
J gene: TRBJ1-2
clone size: many
V gene: TRBV18

CDR3 protein: CSAPLAGPYNEQFF
CDR3 DNA: TGCAGTGCGCCACTAGCGGGGCCGTACAATGAGCAGTTCTTC
D gene: TRBD2
J gene: TRBJ2-1
clone size: NA
V gene: TRBV20-1

CDR3 protein: CASSQGQGATDEAFF
CDR3 DNA: TGTGCCAGCTCACAGGGACAGGGGGCTACGGATGAAGCTTTCTTT
D gene: TRBD1
J gene: TRBJ1-1
clone size: many
V gene: TRBV18

CDR3 protein: CATPSTSGKETQYF
CDR3 DNA: TGTGCCACTCCATCGACTAGCGGTAAAGAGACCCAGTACTTC
D gene: TRBD2
J gene: TRBJ2-5
clone size: few
V gene: TRBV24-1

CDR3 protein: CASITGVNTEAFF
CDR3 DNA: TGTGCCAGCATCACAGGAGTGAACACTGAAGCTTTCTTT
D gene: NA
J gene: TRBJ1-1
clone size: many
V gene: TRBV2

CDR3 protein: CASSPGPTGDYGYTF
CDR3 DNA: TGTGCCAGCTCACCAGGGCCTACAGGGGACTATGGCTACACCTTC
D gene: TRBD1
J gene: TRBJ1-2
clone size: many
V gene: TRBV18

CDR3 protein: CASSRSYYEQYF
CDR3 DNA: TGTGCCAGCAGCCGGAGTTATTACGAGCAGTACTTC
D gene: NA
J gene: TRBJ2-7
clone size: many
V gene: TRBV3-1

CDR3 protein: CASSPQPTLNSPLHF
CDR3 DNA: TGTGCCAGCAGTCCACAGCCTACACTTAATTCACCCCTCCACTTT
D gene: NA
J gene: TRBJ1-6
clone size: few
V gene: TRBV28

CDR3 protein: CASSPAAGTTYNEQFF
CDR3 DNA: TGCGCCAGCAGCCCCGCGGCCGGGACTACCTACAATGAGCAGTTCTTC
D gene: TRBD2
J gene: TRBJ2-1
clone size: many
V gene: TRBV5-1

CDR3 protein: CSARTSDQETQYF
CDR3 DNA: TGCAGTGCTCGTACTAGCGACCAAGAGACCCAGTACTTC
D gene: TRBD2
J gene: TRBJ2-5
clone size: few
V gene: TRBV20-1

CDR3 protein: CASSEAGGKYEQYF
CDR3 DNA: TGTGCCAGCAGTGAAGCTGGGGGGAAGTACGAGCAGTACTTC
D gene: NA
J gene: TRBJ2-7
clone size: NA
V gene: TRBV2

CDR3 protein: CASIQGAGAFF
CDR3 DNA: TGTGCCAGTATACAGGGGGCAGGAGCTTTCTTT
D gene: TRBD1
J gene: TRBJ1-1
clone size: few
V gene: TRBV28

CDR3 protein: CASSLERGVRQGLGTEAFF
CDR3 DNA: TGTGCCAGCAGTTTAGAGAGGGGTGTAAGACAGGGGTTAGGTACTGAAGCTTTCTTT
D gene: TRBD1
J gene: TRBJ1-1
clone size: many
V gene: TRBV28

CDR3 protein: CASSLGGGETEAFF
CDR3 DNA: TGCGCCAGCAGCTTGGGCGGGGGTGAGACTGAAGCTTTCTTT
D gene: NA
J gene: TRBJ1-1
clone size: many
V gene: TRBV5-1

CDR3 protein: CASSSGLAGGPYETQYF
CDR3 DNA: TGTGCCAGCAGTTCGGGACTAGCGGGGGGGCCCTATGAGACCCAGTACTTC
D gene: TRBD2
J gene: TRBJ2-5
clone size: NA
V gene: TRBV12-3/TRBV12-4

CDR3 protein: CASSVEGRSFATQHF
CDR3 DNA: TGTGCCAGCAGTGTGGAGGGCAGATCCTTCGCGACCCAGCATTTT
D gene: NA
J gene: TRBJ1-5
clone size: many
V gene: TRBV2

CDR3 protein: CASSQGRDSPLSYEQYF
CDR3 DNA: TGTGCCAGCAGCCAAGGTCGGGACTCTCCCTTGTCCTACGAGCAGTACTTC
D gene: NA
J gene: TRBJ2-7
clone size: many
V gene: TRBV3-1

CDR3 protein: CASSLGQSPETQYF
CDR3 DNA: TGTGCCAGCAGCTTAGGACAATCCCCAGAGACCCAGTACTTC
D gene: NA
J gene: TRBJ2-5
clone size: NA
V gene: TRBV7-9

CDR3 protein: CASSLIASGSDTQYF
CDR3 DNA: TGCGCCAGCAGCTTGATCGCTAGCGGCTCAGATACGCAGTATTTT
D gene: TRBD2
J gene: TRBJ2-3
clone size: NA
V gene: TRBV5-1

CDR3 protein: CASSLSPIGGSGGYTF
CDR3 DNA: TGTGCCAGCAGCTTAAGCCCCATCGGGGGGTCGGGTGGCTACACCTTC
D gene: NA
J gene: TRBJ1-2
clone size: many
V gene: TRBV7-9

CDR3 protein: CASSSSRDFQETQYF
CDR3 DNA: TGTGCCAGCAGCTCTAGCCGGGACTTTCAAGAGACCCAGTACTTC
D gene: NA
J gene: TRBJ2-5
clone size: NA
V gene: TRBV7-9

CDR3 protein: CAIRDTGVSDEQYF
CDR3 DNA: TGTGCCATCAGGGACACAGGGGTTTCAGACGAGCAGTACTTC
D gene: TRBD1
J gene: TRBJ2-7
clone size: NA
V gene: TRBV10-3

CDR3 protein: CASSASEVSGNTIYF
CDR3 DNA: TGTGCCAGCAGCGCTTCGGAGGTCTCTGGAAACACCATATATTTT
D gene: NA
J gene: TRBJ1-3
clone size: NA
V gene: TRBV6-1

CDR3 protein: CSASGAAVQETQYF
CDR3 DNA: TGCAGTGCTAGCGGGGCGGCAGTCCAAGAGACCCAGTACTTC
D gene: NA
J gene: TRBJ2-5
clone size: once
V gene: TRBV20-1

CDR3 protein: CSATTGDGEQFF
CDR3 DNA: TGCAGTGCTACGACAGGGGATGGCGAGCAGTTCTTC
D gene: TRBD1
J gene: TRBJ2-1
clone size: many
V gene: TRBV20-1

CDR3 protein: CAISEVTLGENEQFF
CDR3 DNA: TGTGCCATCAGTGAGGTCACGCTAGGGGAGAATGAGCAGTTCTTC
D gene: NA
J gene: TRBJ2-1
clone size: many
V gene: TRBV10-3

CDR3 protein: CATADRESNQPQHF
CDR3 DNA: TGTGCCACCGCGGACAGGGAAAGCAATCAGCCCCAGCATTTT
D gene: TRBD1
J gene: TRBJ1-5
clone size: NA
V gene: TRBV6-1

CDR3 protein: CASSEAGGPSYEQYF
CDR3 DNA: TGTGCCAGCAGCGAAGCGGGAGGGCCCTCCTACGAGCAGTACTTC
D gene: TRBD2
J gene: TRBJ2-7
clone size: many
V gene: TRBV27

CDR3 protein: CASSQGYTQYF
CDR3 DNA: TGTGCCAGCAGCCAAGGGTATACGCAGTATTTT
D gene: NA
J gene: TRBJ2-3
clone size: many
V gene: TRBV3-1

CDR3 protein: CASSFLGDSYEQYF
CDR3 DNA: TGTGCCAGCAGTTTTCTGGGGGACTCCTACGAGCAGTACTTC
D gene: NA
J gene: TRBJ2-7
clone size: NA
V gene: TRBV12-3/TRBV12-4

CDR3 protein: CSARYRERNSPLHF
CDR3 DNA: TGCAGTGCTAGATACAGAGAAAGAAATTCACCCCTCCACTTT
D gene: NA
J gene: TRBJ1-6
clone size: NA
V gene: TRBV20-1

CDR3 protein: CSVGRQGLNTEAFF
CDR3 DNA: TGCAGCGTTGGACGACAGGGGCTGAACACTGAAGCTTTCTTT
D gene: TRBD1
J gene: TRBJ1-1
clone size: many
V gene: TRBV29-1

CDR3 protein: CASSGGQGRGYEQYF
CDR3 DNA: TGTGCCAGCAGCGGCGGGCAGGGAAGGGGATACGAGCAGTACTTC
D gene: NA
J gene: TRBJ2-7
clone size: once
V gene: TRBV7-9

CDR3 protein: CASSLGEDSSSSYNEQFF
CDR3 DNA: TGTGCCAGCAGCTTAGGGGAGGACAGTTCCAGCTCCTACAATGAGCAGTTCTTC
D gene: NA
J gene: TRBJ2-1
clone size: many
V gene: TRBV7-9

CDR3 protein: CASSIPGADTEAFF
CDR3 DNA: TGTGCCAGCAGCATACCAGGAGCGGACACTGAAGCTTTCTTT
D gene: NA
J gene: TRBJ1-1
clone size: many
V gene: TRBV11-2

CDR3 protein: CSARDGQRSSYEQYF
CDR3 DNA: TGCAGTGCTAGAGATGGGCAGAGGAGCTCCTACGAGCAGTACTTC
D gene: NA
J gene: TRBJ2-7
clone size: many
V gene: TRBV20-1

CDR3 protein: CSARGAGVSNQPQHF
CDR3 DNA: TGCAGTGCTCGCGGGGCTGGCGTGAGCAATCAGCCCCAGCATTTT
D gene: NA
J gene: TRBJ1-5
clone size: many
V gene: TRBV20-1

CDR3 protein: CASSDPGGTDTQYF
CDR3 DNA: TGTGCCAGCAGTGATCCGGGGGGAACAGATACGCAGTATTTT
D gene: TRBD2
J gene: TRBJ2-3
clone size: many
V gene: TRBV2

CDR3 protein: CASSLVTGVMNTEAFF
CDR3 DNA: TGCGCCAGCAGCCTCGTGACAGGGGTTATGAACACTGAAGCTTTCTTT
D gene: TRBD1
J gene: TRBJ1-1
clone size: many
V gene: TRBV5-1

CDR3 protein: CASSLARTNYNEQFF
CDR3 DNA: TGCGCCAGCAGCTTGGCCAGGACAAATTACAATGAGCAGTTCTTC
D gene: NA
J gene: TRBJ2-1
clone size: NA
V gene: TRBV5-1

CDR3 protein: CASSLKRGGGYNEQFF
CDR3 DNA: TGTGCCAGCAGCTTAAAGCGCGGGGGGGGCTACAATGAGCAGTTCTTC
D gene: TRBD2
J gene: TRBJ2-1
clone size: many
V gene: TRBV11-1

CDR3 protein: CASSIQDRYYGYTF
CDR3 DNA: TGTGCCAGTAGTATTCAGGACCGGTACTATGGCTACACCTTC
D gene: NA
J gene: TRBJ1-2
clone size: NA
V gene: TRBV19

CDR3 protein: CATSSEGAVEPQHF
CDR3 DNA: TGTGCCACCAGCAGTGAGGGGGCGGTTGAGCCCCAGCATTTT
D gene: TRBD1
J gene: TRBJ1-5
clone size: few
V gene: TRBV15

CDR3 protein: CASSSTGLHIGEKLFF
CDR3 DNA: TGTGCCAGCAGTTCGACAGGGCTCCATATTGGTGAAAAACTGTTTTTT
D gene: TRBD1
J gene: TRBJ1-4
clone size: many
V gene: TRBV7-2

CDR3 protein: CASSPSPGDRGGYTF
CDR3 DNA: TGTGCCAGCAGTCCTTCGCCAGGGGACAGGGGGGGCTACACCTTC
D gene: TRBD1
J gene: TRBJ1-2
clone size: many
V gene: TRBV27

CDR3 protein: CASSPITGANEQFF
CDR3 DNA: TGTGCCAGCAGTCCAATAACGGGGGCCAATGAGCAGTTCTTC
D gene: NA
J gene: TRBJ2-1
clone size: many
V gene: TRBV11-2

CDR3 protein: CSARAPVYGGGTDTQYF
CDR3 DNA: TGCAGTGCTAGAGCTCCAGTTTACGGGGGAGGCACAGATACGCAGTATTTT
D gene: NA
J gene: TRBJ2-3
clone size: many
V gene: TRBV20-1

CDR3 protein: CSVVAGIYGYTF
CDR3 DNA: TGCAGCGTTGTTGCGGGGATCTATGGCTACACCTTC
D gene: NA
J gene: TRBJ1-2
clone size: NA
V gene: TRBV29-1